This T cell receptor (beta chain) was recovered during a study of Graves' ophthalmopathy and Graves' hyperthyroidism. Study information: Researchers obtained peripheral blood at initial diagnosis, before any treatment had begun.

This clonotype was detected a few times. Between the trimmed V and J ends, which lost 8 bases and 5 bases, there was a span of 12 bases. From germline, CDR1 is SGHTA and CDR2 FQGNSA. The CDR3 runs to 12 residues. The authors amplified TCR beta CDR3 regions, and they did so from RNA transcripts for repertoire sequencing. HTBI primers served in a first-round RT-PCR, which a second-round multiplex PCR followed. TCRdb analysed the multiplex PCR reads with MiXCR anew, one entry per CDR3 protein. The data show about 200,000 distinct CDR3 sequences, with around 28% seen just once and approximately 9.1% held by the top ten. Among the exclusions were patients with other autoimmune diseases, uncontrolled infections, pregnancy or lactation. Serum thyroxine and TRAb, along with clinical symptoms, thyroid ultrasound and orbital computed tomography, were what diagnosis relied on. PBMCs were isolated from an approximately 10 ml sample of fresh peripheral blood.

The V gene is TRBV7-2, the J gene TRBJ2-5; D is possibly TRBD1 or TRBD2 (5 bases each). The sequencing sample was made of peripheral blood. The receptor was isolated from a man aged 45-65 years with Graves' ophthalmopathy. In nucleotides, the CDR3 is TGTGCCAGCCGATTAGAGGGGGAGACCCAGTACTTC. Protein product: CASRLEGETQYF.